This T cell receptor beta chain was sequenced for a study of shared clonotypes between healthy human individuals. With 7 bases removed from V and 2 bases from J, the gap between germline ends came to 12 bases. This CDR3 region has 13 residues. Per germline, CDR1 SNHLY and CDR2 FYNNEI. The protocol was immunoSEQ multiplex PCR, while the TCRdb copy is restricted to in-frame clones and leaves out a portion. The sample lists about 2.4 million clones, approximately 94% occurring once. This clonotype was sampled from a man aged 18 to 35 in good health. Some clones in this sample may be carry-over from other donors' samples. The gene calls are TRBV2 and TRBJ2-7; the D gene is possibly TRBD1 (5 bases). The sequenced material came from naive CD4+ T cells from PBMCs. Noted subset: CD45RA+ positively selected. The CDR3 coding sequence is TGTGCCAGCATGGGGCTAGGTGCCTACGAGCAGTACTTC. The encoded protein is CASMGLGAYEQYF.